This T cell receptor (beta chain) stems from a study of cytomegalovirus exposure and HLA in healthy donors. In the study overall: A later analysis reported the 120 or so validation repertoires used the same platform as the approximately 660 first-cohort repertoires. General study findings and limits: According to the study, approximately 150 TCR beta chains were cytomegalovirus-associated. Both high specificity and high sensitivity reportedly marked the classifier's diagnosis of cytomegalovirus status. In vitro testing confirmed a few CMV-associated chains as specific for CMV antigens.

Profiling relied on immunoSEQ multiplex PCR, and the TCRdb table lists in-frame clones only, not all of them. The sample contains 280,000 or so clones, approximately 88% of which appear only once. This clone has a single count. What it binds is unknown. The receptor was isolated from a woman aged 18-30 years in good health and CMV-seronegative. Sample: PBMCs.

The CDR3 sequence: CASSLFLPGTEGAETQYF. The CDR3 region has the DNA TGTGCCAGCAGTTTATTCCTTCCCGGGACAGAAGGGGCGGAGACCCAGTACTTC. This chain links TRBV27 with TRBJ2-5; 7 bases align to TRBD1. Per germline, CDR1 MNHEY and CDR2 SMNVEV (reference sequence). This CDR3 has 18 residues. After removal of 1 base from V and 5 bases from J, the junction contained 16 bases not matched to a gene.